The source of this T cell receptor beta chain is a study of graft-versus-host responses after intestinal transplantation. Libraries were prepared by immunoSEQ multiplex PCR; TCRdb keeps only in-frame clonotypes and omits some of them. The sample includes 35,000 to 45,000 clones, about 95% of them seen just once. Concerning this clone itself: Its antigen is not identified.

Germline V gene data show CDR1 as MNHEY and CDR2 as SVGAGI. V was clipped by 7 bases and J by 11 bases, with 21 bases between them. The CDR3 totals 13 residues. The receptor comes from a human donor who was the organ donor for an intestinal transplant. The source material was unstimulated CD8+ T cells sorted from spleen or lymph node cells, sampled before transplant. This rearrangement joins TRBV6-5 to TRBJ2-7; D is possibly TRBD1 or TRBD2 (5 bases each). CDR3 amino acids: CASTLGGPPIEYF. The CDR3 DNA reads TGTGCCAGCACTCTTGGGGGACCTCCTATAGAGTACTTC.